Listed here are 18 T cell receptor beta chains from one sample, sequenced in a study of cytomegalovirus exposure and HLA in healthy donors. Primers included in the PCR were 60 Vbeta and 13 Jbeta primers. Produced via immunoSEQ multiplex PCR; TCRdb's table is partial and in-frame only. This table has 200,000 to 250,000 clones, approximately 80% appearing once. The sequencing input was PBMCs. These receptors were obtained from a man in his forties in good health and CMV-seronegative.

This clone was observed a handful of times. The chain uses TRBV18 and TRBJ2-1; 9 positions agree with TRBD2. There are 15 residues in the CDR3. J was trimmed by 4 bases and V by 3 bases; bases with no gene match: 4. The V gene's germline CDR1 is KGHSH and CDR2 LQKENI. CDR3 protein: CASSPAGGGYNEQFF. The CDR3 DNA sequence: TGTGCCAGCTCACCCGCGGGAGGGGGGTACAATGAGCAGTTCTTC.

V usage is TRBV19 and J usage is TRBJ1-1, with TRBD1 matching 10 bases. The CDR3 length is 15 residues. The junction had 5 bases not matched to a gene; V was cut back by 2 bases and J by 5 bases. Germline-derived CDR1 and CDR2 are LNHDA and SQIVND (reference sequence). CDR3 loop: CASSIPGDRGTEAFF. In DNA, the CDR3 is TGTGCCAGTAGTATACCCGGGGACAGGGGTACTGAAGCTTTCTTT.

In its sample, this clone was seen a few times. The chain recombines TRBV9 with TRBJ1-1; no firm D call. The CDR3 contains 13 residues. Germline V gene lookup returns CDR1 SGDLS and CDR2 YYNGEE. V gave up 4 bases and J gave up 7 bases, with 14 bases separating them. CDR3 sequence reads: CASSPPRGYEAFF. In DNA, the CDR3 is TGTGCCAGCAGCCCCCCCCGGGGATATGAAGCTTTCTTT. The full variable domain, in which reference TRBV9 and TRBJ1-1 provide the parts outside the CDR3, is DSGVTQTPKHLITATGQRVTLRCSPRSGDLSVYWYQQSLDQGLQFLIQYYNGEERAKGNILERFSAQQFPDLHSELNLSSLELGDSALYFCASSPPRGYEAFFGQGTRLTVV.

CDR3 amino acids: CASTPRGTALVEQFF. The CDR3, as DNA: TGTGCCAGCACCCCAAGGGGGACAGCCCTGGTTGAGCAGTTCTTC. The V and J genes are TRBV7-9 and TRBJ2-1, with 7 nucleotides matching TRBD1. CDR1 is SEHNR and CDR2 is FQNEAQ in the germline V gene (reference sequence). With 7 bases clipped from V and 9 bases from J, the junction kept 15 bases outside the gene matches. The CDR3 totals 15 residues.

This chain joins TRBV7-2 and TRBJ2-7; D is uncertain. Trimming left V 5 bases short and J 5 bases short, with 19 bases between. The germline V gene encodes CDR1 SGHTA and CDR2 FQGNSA. This CDR3 region has 15 residues. This CDR3 is CASSARQGHVDEQYF. DNA for the CDR3: TGTGCCAGCAGCGCCCGACAAGGCCACGTCGACGAGCAGTACTTC.

The rearrangement links TRBV2 to TRBJ2-7; 7 positions agree with TRBD1. The CDR3 has 13 amino acids. Germline lookup yields CDR1 SNHLY and CDR2 FYNNEI. With V trimmed by 4 bases and J by 3 bases, 3 bases remained unmatched. In DNA, the CDR3 is TGTGCCAGCAGTGCAAGGGGGCTCTACGAGCAGTACTTC. Amino acids: CASSARGLYEQYF.

This chain links TRBV5-4 with TRBJ2-6; 7 bases fit TRBD1. The V gene's germline CDR1 is SGHNT and CDR2 YYREEE (reference sequence). CDR3 length: 16 residues. J was trimmed by 0 bases and V by 4 bases; bases with no gene match: 4. CDR3 DNA: TGTGCCAGCAGCCCGACAGGGAACTCTGGGGCCAACGTCCTGACTTTC. Protein product: CASSPTGNSGANVLTF.

The rearrangement uses TRBV6-5 and TRBJ2-7; 13 nucleotides line up with TRBD2. The CDR3 consists of 15 residues. Trimming removed 6 bases from V and 3 bases from J; junction bases left unmatched: 5. Germline V gives CDR1 MNHEY, CDR2 SVGAGI. The CDR3: CASRQGLAGFYEQYF. In DNA form, the CDR3 reads TGTGCCAGCAGACAGGGACTAGCGGGATTCTACGAGCAGTACTTC.

CDR3 bases: TGCAGCGTTGAAGAGTTGATGGGCGGGCAAGAGACCCAGTACTTC. It specifies CSVEELMGGQETQYF. The chain recombines TRBV29-1 with TRBJ2-5; possibly TRBD2 for D (5 bases). In germline, CDR1 is SQVTM, CDR2 ANQGSEA. The CDR3 is 15 residues long. V dropped 0 bases and J dropped 2 bases, with 13 bases sitting between them.

The J gene is TRBJ2-3, the V gene TRBV19, with TRBD1 matching over 7 bases. The CDR3 loop spans 15 amino acids. Germline V gene sequence: CDR1 LNHDA, CDR2 SQIVND (reference sequence). J gave up 2 bases and V 5 bases, and 7 bases lay outside the gene matches. Written as DNA, the CDR3 is TGTGCCAGTAGTCAGCGGCAGGGGGTCACAGATACGCAGTATTTT. Its translation: CASSQRQGVTDTQYF.

The genes are TRBV9 and TRBJ2-1, with TRBD2 identical over 7 bases. With 4 bases clipped from V and 9 bases from J, the junction kept 4 bases outside the gene matches. The germline V gene has CDR1 SGDLS and CDR2 YYNGEE. The CDR3 covers 12 residues. The CDR3 region has the DNA TGTGCCAGCAGCCTGGGGGGGACTGAGCAGTTCTTC. Amino acids: CASSLGGTEQFF.

This clone has a handful of counts. The gene calls are TRBV7-9 and TRBJ2-7; D gene unclear. Deletions cut 2 bases from V and 7 bases from J, with 12 bases between. The germline V gene encodes CDR1 SEHNR and CDR2 FQNEAQ (reference sequence). This CDR3 is built from 13 residues. In nucleotides, the CDR3 is TGTGCCAGCAGCTTAAACAGCCTTGGGGAGCAGTACTTC. Amino acid sequence: CASSLNSLGEQYF.

This rearrangement joins TRBV4-2 to TRBJ2-5; a possible D gene is TRBD1 (5 bases). The end of the DNA aligns better with TRBJ2-7, so the J call may be wrong. This CDR3 is built from 15 residues. Per the germline V gene, CDR1 is LGHNA and CDR2 is YNFKEQ. CDR3 sequence: CASSQSEGASYEQYF. In DNA form, the CDR3 reads TGTGCCAGCAGCCAGAGCGAAGGGGCCTCCTACGAGCAGTACTTC.

The gene calls are TRBV7-9 and TRBJ1-1, with 11 bases fitting TRBD1. The J segment lost 7 bases and the V segment lost 4 bases, leaving 5 bases of the junction unmatched. CDR1 is SEHNR, CDR2 FQNEAQ, per germline (reference sequence). The CDR3 consists of 14 residues. CDR3 region: CASSSRTGGVEAFF. CDR3 DNA: TGTGCCAGCAGCTCCAGGACAGGGGGCGTTGAAGCTTTCTTT.

The V call is TRBV11-2, the J call TRBJ2-1; 9 bases match TRBD2. The CDR3 runs to 15 residues. J lost 9 bases, V lost 1 base, and 7 bases had no gene match. Germline-derived CDR1 and CDR2 are SGHAT and FQNNGV. CDR3 DNA: TGTGCCAGCAGCTTAGCTGCGGGGGGGCGGGGTGAGCAGTTCTTC. Protein: CASSLAAGGRGEQFF.

The V call is TRBV27, the J call TRBJ2-2, with TRBD2 matching over 9 bases. CDR3 length: 18 amino acids. Trimming at V came to 0 bases and at J to 7 bases, leaving 12 bases not matched to a gene. Germline V CDR1 and CDR2: MNHEY, SMNVEV (reference sequence). The chain's CDR3 is CASSLSTPSGVGGGELFF. The DNA for the CDR3 is TGTGCCAGCAGTTTATCGACGCCTAGCGGGGTAGGGGGCGGGGAGCTGTTTTTT.

V and J are TRBV19 and TRBJ2-2, with unresolved D. Trimming removed 2 bases at V and 1 base at J, with 11 bases between. The CDR3 sequence is 16 residues long. CDR1 is LNHDA and CDR2 is SQIVND in the germline V gene (reference sequence). The CDR3 loop is CASSIRQVKNTGELFF. CDR3 nucleotides: TGTGCCAGTAGTATAAGGCAGGTGAAGAACACCGGGGAGCTGTTTTTT.

This rearrangement joins TRBV29-1 to TRBJ2-1, with D possibly TRBD2 on 6 matching bases. The CDR3 consists of 13 residues. Germline V gene lookup returns CDR1 SQVTM and CDR2 ANQGSEA. V was shortened by 7 bases and J by 4 bases, with 14 bases between the two germline ends. Here the CDR3 reads CSGGTLLYNEQFF. CDR3 nucleotide sequence: TGCAGCGGTGGGACTCTGTTATACAATGAGCAGTTCTTC.